This paragraph covers one T cell receptor beta chain sequence. Its antigen is not known. This sample is part of a study of post-analysis software for immune sequencing data. About the study: Some patients lacked subtype; others had relapsing-remitting, secondary progressive or progressive-relapsing disease.

Unique molecular identifiers were carried by the TCR beta cDNA libraries. TCRdb recomputed calls from the PCR reads with MiXCR, one row per CDR3 protein. The sample has around 260,000 distinct CDR3 sequences, less than 40% seen once. Germline CDR1 is LGHNA and CDR2 is YSLEER. This CDR3 has 16 residues. Between the trimmed V and J ends, which lost 0 bases and 2 bases, there was a span of 11 bases. Study-wide results and limits: Roughly 5 TRBV segments occurring more often in patients than controls included TRBV5-6, TRBV5-1 and TRBV20-1.

The TCR originated in a girl aged 10 to 17 with multiple sclerosis. Material for sequencing was blood. The chain combines TRBV4-3 with TRBJ2-1; D is possibly TRBD1 or TRBD2 (6 bases each). The CDR3 region is CASSQDRGQPYNEQFF. CDR3 nucleotides: TGCGCCAGCAGCCAAGATCGGGGGCAACCCTACAATGAGCAGTTCTTC.